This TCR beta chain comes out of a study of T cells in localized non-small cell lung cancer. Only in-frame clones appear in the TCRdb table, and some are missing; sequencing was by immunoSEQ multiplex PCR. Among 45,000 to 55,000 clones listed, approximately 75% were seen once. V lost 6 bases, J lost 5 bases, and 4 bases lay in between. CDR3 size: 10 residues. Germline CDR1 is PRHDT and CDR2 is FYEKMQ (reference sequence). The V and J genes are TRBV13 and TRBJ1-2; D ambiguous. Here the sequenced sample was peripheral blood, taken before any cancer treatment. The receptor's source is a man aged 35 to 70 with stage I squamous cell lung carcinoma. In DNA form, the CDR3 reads TGTGCCAGCAGTGGTTATGGCTACACCTTC. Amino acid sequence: CASSGYGYTF.